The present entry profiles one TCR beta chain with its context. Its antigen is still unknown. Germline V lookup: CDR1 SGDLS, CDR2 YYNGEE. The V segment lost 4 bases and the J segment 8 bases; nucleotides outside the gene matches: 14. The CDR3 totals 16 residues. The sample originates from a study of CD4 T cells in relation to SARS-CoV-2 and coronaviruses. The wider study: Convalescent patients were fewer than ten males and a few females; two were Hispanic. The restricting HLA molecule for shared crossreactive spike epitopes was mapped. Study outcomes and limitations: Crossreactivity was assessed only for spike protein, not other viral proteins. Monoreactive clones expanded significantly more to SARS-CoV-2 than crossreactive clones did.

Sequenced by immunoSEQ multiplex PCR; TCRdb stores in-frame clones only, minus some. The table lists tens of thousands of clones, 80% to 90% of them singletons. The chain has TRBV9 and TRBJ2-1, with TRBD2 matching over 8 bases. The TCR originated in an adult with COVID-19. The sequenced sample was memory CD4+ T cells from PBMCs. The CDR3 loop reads CASSPSGGRSGDEQFF. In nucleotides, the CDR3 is TGTGCCAGCAGCCCCAGTGGCGGGAGGTCCGGGGATGAGCAGTTCTTC.